This T cell receptor (beta chain) was identified during a study of blood T cell repertoires in COVID-19. The wider study: The origin of the acute and convalescent COVID-19 samples was the United States, Italy and Spain. T cells, B-cell-depleted T cells, or PBMCs provided the cDNA or gDNA that served as material.

The CDR3 sequence is 12 residues long. The germline V gene has CDR1 SGHTA and CDR2 FQGNSA. Trimming removed 5 bases at V and 7 bases at J, with 8 bases between. Produced via immunoSEQ multiplex PCR; TCRdb's table is partial and in-frame only. The sample yields hundreds of thousands of clones, approximately 88% seen once. This clone occurred once. Sequencing used peripheral blood. This sequence joins TRBV7-2 and TRBJ2-2; D gene unclear. The sequence was obtained from a woman under 40 with COVID-19, enrolled during active disease. The CDR3 loop reads CASSPVHGELFF. The DNA for the CDR3 is TGTGCCAGCAGCCCGGTCCACGGGGAGCTGTTTTTT.